Shown below are 28 T cell receptor beta chains from a single sample sequenced in a study of technical replicates of blood from several donors. This table comes from immunoSEQ multiplex PCR, and its TCRdb copy is limited to in-frame clones, with some not included. The table records about 88,000 clones, 85% to 95% of them present only once. The sequenced sample consisted of T cells isolated from PBMCs. The receptors were sampled from a human donor in good health.

The J gene is TRBJ1-2, the V gene TRBV4-1; D not certain. The CDR3 contains 19 residues. V was clipped by 4 bases and J by 6 bases, with 30 bases between them. In germline, CDR1 is MGHRA, CDR2 YSYEKL. CDR3: CASSLTPGSGLDVSNGYTF. The CDR3 DNA reads as TGCGCCAGCAGCCTAACCCCGGGGTCAGGACTAGACGTGTCGAATGGCTACACCTTC.

This clone was observed a handful of times. The chain carries TRBV19 and TRBJ1-1; D unresolved. The CDR3 is 13 amino acids. V dropped 7 bases and J dropped 0 bases, with 9 bases sitting between them. The germline CDR1 and CDR2 sequences are LNHDA and SQIVND (reference sequence). The CDR3 nucleotides read TGTGCCAGTACCCGACACATGAACACTGAAGCTTTCTTT. It codes for CASTRHMNTEAFF.

The chain carries TRBV2 and TRBJ2-3; D unresolved. The CDR3 length is 11 residues. In germline, CDR1 is SNHLY, CDR2 FYNNEI. V shed 7 bases and J shed 1 base, with 3 bases lying between them. The CDR3 DNA follows: TGTGCCAGCACCGGCACAGATACGCAGTATTTT. The encoded protein is CASTGTDTQYF.

The chain carries TRBV4-1 and TRBJ2-1; 7 bases match TRBD1. The CDR3 runs 17 residues. From germline, CDR1 is MGHRA and CDR2 YSYEKL. V was pared by 0 bases and J by 0 bases, with 5 bases of the junction left unmatched. As DNA, the CDR3 is TGCGCCAGCAGCCAAGAAGGGGGCCTGAGCTCCTACAATGAGCAGTTCTTC. This sequence encodes CASSQEGGLSSYNEQFF.

The gene calls are TRBV11-3 and TRBJ2-7; D perhaps matches TRBD2 (5 bases). Trimming stripped 2 bases from V and 4 bases from J, with 9 bases between. CDR1 and CDR2 (germline): SGHNT, YENEEA. This CDR3 has 13 residues. The DNA for the CDR3 is TGTGCCAGCAGCTTATCACGGGGTTACGAGCAGTACTTC. Its protein is CASSLSRGYEQYF.

The rearrangement uses TRBV4-1 and TRBJ2-1, with TRBD2 identical over 12 bases. Per the germline V gene, CDR1 is MGHRA and CDR2 is YSYEKL. CDR3 length equals 15 residues. V dropped 4 bases and J dropped 5; count of bases not matched to a gene: 3. CDR3 amino acids: CASSPGLAGNNEQFF. Here the CDR3 DNA reads TGCGCCAGCAGCCCCGGACTAGCGGGAAACAATGAGCAGTTCTTC.

The J gene is TRBJ2-7, the V gene TRBV4-2; 11 bases are a match to TRBD1. The germline CDR1 and CDR2 sequences are LGHNA and YNFKEQ. This CDR3 is built from 17 residues. The V gene end was trimmed by 3 bases and the J gene end by 2 bases; junction bases not matched to a gene: 9. The CDR3 DNA sequence: TGTGCCAGCAGCCAGTCGCCGGGACAGGGGGGGGCCTACGAGCAGTACTTC. Translating gives CASSQSPGQGGAYEQYF.

V is TRBV5-1 and J is TRBJ2-3; 8 nucleotides align to TRBD2. CDR1 SGHRS and CDR2 YFSETQ come from the germline V gene. Unmatched junction bases numbered 5, after V lost 4 bases and J lost 1 base. The length of the CDR3 is 15 residues. DNA for the CDR3: TGCGCCAGCAGCACAGCGACTAGCGGCACAGATACGCAGTATTTT. This translates into CASSTATSGTDTQYF.

The V and J genes are TRBV30 and TRBJ2-7; 7 bases match TRBD1. V shed 4 bases, J shed 5 bases, and the junction held 11 bases outside the gene matches. CDR1 is GTSNPN, CDR2 SVGIG, per germline (reference sequence). The CDR3 length is 14 residues. In DNA form, the CDR3 reads TGTGCCTGGACAGGGGGAATGTATCGTGACGAGCAGTACTTC. Translating gives CAWTGGMYRDEQYF.

This chain connects TRBV7-6 to TRBJ1-6, with 10 bases that match TRBD1. The CDR3 covers 15 residues. With V trimmed by 5 bases and J by 8 bases, 6 bases remained unmatched. Germline-derived CDR1 and CDR2 are SGHVS and FNYEAQ. CDR3 residues: CASSPAGTGDSPLHF. CDR3 coding DNA: TGTGCCAGCAGCCCAGCCGGGACAGGGGATTCACCCCTCCACTTT.

The J gene is TRBJ2-1, the V gene TRBV4-1; TRBD2 matches 13 bases. V lost 1 base and J lost 1; bases outside the gene matches: 1. Germline CDR1 is MGHRA and CDR2 is YSYEKL. CDR3 length: 17 amino acids. The chain's CDR3 is CASSQGTSGSSYNEQFF. DNA for the CDR3: TGCGCCAGCAGCCAAGGGACTAGCGGGAGTTCCTACAATGAGCAGTTCTTC.

This chain connects TRBV6-1 to TRBJ2-1, with 9 bases that match TRBD1. Germline V lookup: CDR1 MNHNS, CDR2 SASEGT. V lost 6 bases and J lost 4; bases outside the gene matches: 7. There are 15 residues in the CDR3. The CDR3, as DNA: TGTGCCAGCAGCCGACAGGGGGGGTCTTACAATGAGCAGTTCTTC. Encoded protein: CASSRQGGSYNEQFF.

The chain combines TRBV19 with TRBJ1-5, with D hard to call. CDR1 is LNHDA and CDR2 is SQIVND in the germline V gene (reference sequence). The ends were cut back, 5 bases at V and 6 bases at J, with 11 bases in the middle. The CDR3 is 13 residues long. The CDR3 protein is CASSQARSQPQHF. The CDR3, as DNA: TGTGCCAGTAGTCAGGCAAGATCTCAGCCCCAGCATTTT.

The rearrangement joins TRBV7-8 to TRBJ2-7, with 7 bases identical to TRBD1. Trimming removed 5 bases from V and 2 bases from J; junction bases left unmatched: 3. The CDR3 runs to 13 residues. CDR1 is SGHVS, CDR2 FQNEAQ, per germline. CDR3 in amino acids: CASSPGQTYEQYF. The CDR3 DNA follows: TGTGCCAGCAGCCCGGGACAGACCTACGAGCAGTACTTC.

The rearrangement links TRBV5-1 to TRBJ2-3, with D possibly being TRBD1 (5 bases). V lost 5 bases and J lost 2, with 12 bases in between. The CDR3 is 14 residues long. In germline, CDR1 is SGHRS, CDR2 YFSETQ. In DNA, the CDR3 is TGCGCCAGCAGGTGGACACTTACCACAGATACGCAGTATTTT. This sequence encodes CASRWTLTTDTQYF. Filled out from reference TRBV5-1 and TRBJ2-3, the complete variable domain reads KAGVTQTPRYLIKTRGQQVTLSCSPISGHRSVSWYQQTPGQGLQFLFEYFSETQRNKGNFPGRFSGRQFSNSRSEMNVSTLELGDSALYLCASRWTLTTDTQYFGPGTRLTVL.

This chain links TRBV7-9 with TRBJ2-5; TRBD2 matches 9 bases. J lost 5 bases, V lost 1 base, and 11 bases had no gene match. The length of the CDR3 is 17 residues. Germline V gene sequence: CDR1 SEHNR, CDR2 FQNEAQ (reference sequence). The CDR3 DNA follows: TGTGCCAGCAGCTTAGTTACTAGCGGGCTCACACGGGAGACCCAGTACTTC. Amino acids: CASSLVTSGLTRETQYF. The full variable domain, completed using reference TRBV7-9 and TRBJ2-5, is DTGVSQNPRHKITKRGQNVTFRCDPISEHNRLYWYRQTLGQGPEFLTYFQNEAQLEKSRLLSDRFSAERPKGSFSTLEIQRTEQGDSAMYLCASSLVTSGLTRETQYFGPGTRLLVL.

The chain couples TRBV5-1 to TRBJ1-4, with D maybe TRBD1 (5 bases). Germline assignment: CDR1 SGHRS and CDR2 YFSETQ. This CDR3 contains 16 residues. The germline V and J ends were trimmed by 4 bases and 5 bases, with 18 bases remaining between them. The CDR3 bases are TGCGCCAGCAGCAAGGGATCAGGGTGGGAAAATGAAAAACTGTTTTTT. Amino acid sequence: CASSKGSGWENEKLFF.

The DNA for the CDR3 is TGCAGCGTCGAGACTAGCGTGAGCTCCTACAATGAGCAGTTCTTC. Amino acid sequence: CSVETSVSSYNEQFF. The chain links TRBV29-1 to TRBJ2-1; 8 nucleotides match TRBD2. The CDR3 has 15 residues. CDR1 is SQVTM, CDR2 ANQGSEA, per germline. Losses at the gene ends were 6 bases for V and 0 bases for J; bases not matched to a gene: 7.

The genes are TRBV5-4 and TRBJ1-2, with 7 positions matching TRBD1. Trimming took 3 bases from V and 4 from J; bases not matched to a gene: 9. The germline gives CDR1 SGHNT, CDR2 YYREEE (reference sequence). CDR3 length: 15 amino acids. As DNA, the CDR3 is TGTGCCAGCAGCTCAGCACAGGGGAACAGCTATGGCTACACCTTC. Its protein is CASSSAQGNSYGYTF.

The chain recombines TRBV28 with TRBJ2-5; 9 bases are shared with TRBD1. Germline-derived CDR1 and CDR2 are MDHEN and SYDVKM. V lost 10 bases and J lost 4; bases outside the gene matches: 4. The CDR3 consists of 12 residues. CDR3 residues: CATGTGTETQYF. The CDR3 DNA sequence: TGTGCCACCGGGACAGGGACAGAGACCCAGTACTTC.

CDR3 sequence reads: CASSYGQLNEKLFF. In nucleotides, the CDR3 is TGTGCCAGCAGTTACGGGCAGCTTAATGAAAAACTGTTTTTT. The rearrangement links TRBV6-5 to TRBJ1-4; D is undetermined. The V end was cut by 2 bases, the J end by 4 bases, with 8 bases between. CDR1 and CDR2 (germline): MNHEY, SVGAGI. This CDR3 region has 14 residues.

The J gene is TRBJ2-1, the V gene TRBV25-1; D gene unclear. Germline-derived CDR1 and CDR2 are MGHDK and SYGVNS. Trimming left V 4 bases short and J 9 bases short, with 13 bases between. This CDR3 has 13 amino acids. The CDR3 region is CASSVPGVGEQFF. The CDR3, as DNA: TGTGCCAGCAGTGTCCCAGGCGTAGGTGAGCAGTTCTTC.

V is TRBV6-5 and J is TRBJ1-2; D is perhaps TRBD1 (5 bases). This CDR3 has 15 residues. Trimming shortened V by 5 bases and J by 0 bases, and 13 bases separated the two germline ends. Per germline, CDR1 MNHEY and CDR2 SVGAGI. The DNA of the CDR3 is TGTGCCAGCAGTAAGGGGACTGCGCCTAACTATGGCTACACCTTC. This encodes CASSKGTAPNYGYTF.

The chain links TRBV28 to TRBJ2-7, with 7 nucleotides matching TRBD1. The length of the CDR3 is 14 residues. After removal of 6 bases from V and 8 bases from J, the junction contained 13 bases not matched to a gene. Germline CDR1 and CDR2: MDHEN and SYDVKM. In DNA form, the CDR3 reads TGTGCCAGCAGCCCGCCGACAGGGAACAAGAAGCAGTACTTC. Its translation: CASSPPTGNKKQYF.

This rearrangement joins TRBV19 to TRBJ1-2, with no clear D. The CDR3 is 14 amino acids. Germline CDR1 LNHDA, CDR2 SQIVND (reference sequence). The germline V and J ends were trimmed by 1 base and 7 bases, with 13 bases remaining between them. The CDR3 DNA reads as TGTGCCAGTAGTATAGCCACCTCCTCCGGTGGCTACACCTTC. It specifies CASSIATSSGGYTF.

In its sample, this clone ranks as medium-sized. This sequence joins TRBV27 and TRBJ1-6, with a possible D match to TRBD1 (5 bases). This CDR3 spans 14 amino acids. Germline lookup yields CDR1 MNHEY and CDR2 SMNVEV (reference sequence). V dropped 5 bases and J dropped 9 bases, with 14 bases sitting between them. The CDR3 loop reads CASSPTGVPSPLHF. DNA of the CDR3: TGTGCCAGCAGTCCCACAGGCGTTCCTTCACCCCTCCACTTT.

Only one count was recorded for this clone. The V and J genes are TRBV5-4 and TRBJ1-2; D gene unclear. Between the trimmed V and J ends, which lost 6 bases and 4 bases, there was a span of 13 bases. The germline V gene has CDR1 SGHNT and CDR2 YYREEE (reference sequence). CDR3 length equals 13 residues. The CDR3 DNA follows: TGTGCCAGCAACATGGGAGGGAGCTATGGCTACACCTTC. It translates to CASNMGGSYGYTF. The variable domain in full, with the rest retrieved from reference TRBV5-4 and TRBJ1-2, is ETGVTQSPTHLIKTRGQQVTLRCSSQSGHNTVSWYQQALGQGPQFIFQYYREEENGRGNFPPRFSGLQFPNYSSELNVNALELDDSALYLCASNMGGSYGYTFGSGTRLTVV.

The chain carries TRBV7-9 and TRBJ2-1; no clear D. Germline loops: CDR1 SEHNR, CDR2 FQNEAQ (reference sequence). Trimming left V 5 bases short and J 1 base short, with 12 bases between. CDR3 length equals 15 residues. CDR3 sequence reads: CASSPWRGSYNEQFF. CDR3 nucleotide sequence: TGTGCCAGCAGCCCATGGCGCGGATCCTACAATGAGCAGTTCTTC.